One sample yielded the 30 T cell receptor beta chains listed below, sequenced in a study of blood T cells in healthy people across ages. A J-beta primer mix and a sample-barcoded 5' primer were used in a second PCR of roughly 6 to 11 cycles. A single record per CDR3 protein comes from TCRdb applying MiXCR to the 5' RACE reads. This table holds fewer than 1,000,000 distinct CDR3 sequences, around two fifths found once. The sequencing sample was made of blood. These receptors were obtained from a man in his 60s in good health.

The CDR3 spells CASSLEDTAGFF. CDR3 in DNA: TGTGCCAGCAGCCTGGAGGACACGGCGGGGTTCTTC. The rearrangement uses TRBV5-4 and TRBJ2-1; D is perhaps TRBD1 or TRBD2 (5 bases each). Germline V lookup: CDR1 SGHNT, CDR2 YYREEE (reference sequence). The CDR3 is made up of 12 amino acids. Deletions cut 4 bases from V and 15 bases from J, with 17 bases between.

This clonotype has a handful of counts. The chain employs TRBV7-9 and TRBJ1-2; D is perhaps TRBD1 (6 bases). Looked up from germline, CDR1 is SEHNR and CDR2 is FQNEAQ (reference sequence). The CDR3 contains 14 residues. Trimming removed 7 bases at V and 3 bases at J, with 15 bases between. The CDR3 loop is CASNRGGGDYGYTF. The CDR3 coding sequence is TGTGCCAGCAACAGAGGGGGAGGTGACTATGGCTACACCTTC.

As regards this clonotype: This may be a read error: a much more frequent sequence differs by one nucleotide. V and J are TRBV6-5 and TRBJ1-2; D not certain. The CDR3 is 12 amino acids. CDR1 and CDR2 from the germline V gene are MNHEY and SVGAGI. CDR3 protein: CASSTSSYGHTF. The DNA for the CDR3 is TGTGCCAGCAGTACCTCAAGCTATGGCCACACCTTC.

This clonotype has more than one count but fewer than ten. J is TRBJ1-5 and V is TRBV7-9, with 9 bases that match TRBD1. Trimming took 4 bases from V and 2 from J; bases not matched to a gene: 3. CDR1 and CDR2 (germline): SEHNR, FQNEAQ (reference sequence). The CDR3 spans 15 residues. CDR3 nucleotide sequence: TGTGCCAGCAGCTCGACAGGGGGGGGCAATCAGCCCCAGCATTTT. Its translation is CASSSTGGGNQPQHF.

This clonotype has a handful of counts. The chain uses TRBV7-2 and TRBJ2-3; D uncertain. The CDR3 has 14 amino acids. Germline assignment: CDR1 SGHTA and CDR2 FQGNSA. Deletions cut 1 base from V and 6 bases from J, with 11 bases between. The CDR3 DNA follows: TGTGCCAGCAGCTTAGACGCGGTCTCCGATACGCAGTATTTT. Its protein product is CASSLDAVSDTQYF.

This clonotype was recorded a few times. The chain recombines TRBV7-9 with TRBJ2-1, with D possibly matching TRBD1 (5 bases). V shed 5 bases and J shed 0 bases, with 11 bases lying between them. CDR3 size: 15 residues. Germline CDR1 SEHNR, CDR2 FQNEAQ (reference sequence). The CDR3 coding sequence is TGTGCCAGCAGCGTACCCGACAGCTCCTACAATGAGCAGTTCTTC. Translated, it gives CASSVPDSSYNEQFF.

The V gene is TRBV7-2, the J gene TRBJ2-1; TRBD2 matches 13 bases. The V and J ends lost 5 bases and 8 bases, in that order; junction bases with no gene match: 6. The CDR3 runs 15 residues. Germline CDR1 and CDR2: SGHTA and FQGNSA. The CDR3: CASSVGLAGVYEQFF. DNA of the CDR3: TGTGCCAGCAGCGTAGGACTAGCGGGGGTTTATGAGCAGTTCTTC.

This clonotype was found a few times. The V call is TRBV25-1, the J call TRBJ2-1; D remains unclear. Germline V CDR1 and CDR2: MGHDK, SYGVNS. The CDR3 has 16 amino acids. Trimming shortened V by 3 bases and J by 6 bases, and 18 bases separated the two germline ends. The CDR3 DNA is TGTGCCAGCAGTGATACTGGGCCCCCCAACCTCAATGAGCAGTTCTTC. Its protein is CASSDTGPPNLNEQFF.

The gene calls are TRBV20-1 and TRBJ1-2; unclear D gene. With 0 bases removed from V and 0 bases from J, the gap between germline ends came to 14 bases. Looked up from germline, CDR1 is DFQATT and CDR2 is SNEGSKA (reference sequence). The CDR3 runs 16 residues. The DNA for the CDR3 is TGCAGTGCTAGAGATAGTCGGACCCTAACTAACTATGGCTACACCTTC. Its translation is CSARDSRTLTNYGYTF.

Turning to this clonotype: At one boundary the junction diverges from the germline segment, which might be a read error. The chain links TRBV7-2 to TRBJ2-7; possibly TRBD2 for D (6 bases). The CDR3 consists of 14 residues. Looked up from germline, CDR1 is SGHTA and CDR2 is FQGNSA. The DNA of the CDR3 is TGTGCCAGCAGACCGGGACTGAGCTCCTACGGGCAGTACTTC. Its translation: CASRPGLSSYGQYF.

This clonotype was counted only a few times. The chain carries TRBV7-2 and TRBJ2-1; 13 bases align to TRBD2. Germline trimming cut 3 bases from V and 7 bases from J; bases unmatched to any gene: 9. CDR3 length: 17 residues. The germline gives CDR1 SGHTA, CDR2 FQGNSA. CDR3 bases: TGTGCCAGCAGCTTGAGGACTAGCGGGGGCCCTAATAATGAGCAGTTCTTC. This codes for CASSLRTSGGPNNEQFF.

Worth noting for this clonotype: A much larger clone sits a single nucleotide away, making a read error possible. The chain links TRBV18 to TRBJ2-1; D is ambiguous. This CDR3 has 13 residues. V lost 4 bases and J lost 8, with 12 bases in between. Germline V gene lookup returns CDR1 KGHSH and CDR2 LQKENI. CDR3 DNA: TGTGCCAGCTCACTCATGGTGGCGTATGAGCAGTTCTTC. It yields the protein CASSLMVAYEQFF.

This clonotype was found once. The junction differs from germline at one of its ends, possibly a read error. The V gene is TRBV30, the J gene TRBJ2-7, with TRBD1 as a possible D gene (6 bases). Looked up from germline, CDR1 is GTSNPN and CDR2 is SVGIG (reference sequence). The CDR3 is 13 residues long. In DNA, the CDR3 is TGTGCCTGGGGGGGAAAGCAGGGGTACGATCAGTACTTC. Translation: CAWGGKQGYDQYF.

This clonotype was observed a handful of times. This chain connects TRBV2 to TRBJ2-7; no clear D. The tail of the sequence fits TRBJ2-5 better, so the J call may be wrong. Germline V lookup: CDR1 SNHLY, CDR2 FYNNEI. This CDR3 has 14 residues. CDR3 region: CASRPLLSRETQYF. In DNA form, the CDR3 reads TGTGCCAGCAGGCCTCTATTGAGTAGAGAGACCCAGTACTTC.

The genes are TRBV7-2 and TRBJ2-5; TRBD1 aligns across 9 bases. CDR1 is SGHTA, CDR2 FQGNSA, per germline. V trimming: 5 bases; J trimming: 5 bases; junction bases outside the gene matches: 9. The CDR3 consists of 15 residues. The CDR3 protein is CASSLDGTGWETQYF. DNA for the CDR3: TGTGCCAGCAGCCTAGACGGGACAGGGTGGGAGACCCAGTACTTC.

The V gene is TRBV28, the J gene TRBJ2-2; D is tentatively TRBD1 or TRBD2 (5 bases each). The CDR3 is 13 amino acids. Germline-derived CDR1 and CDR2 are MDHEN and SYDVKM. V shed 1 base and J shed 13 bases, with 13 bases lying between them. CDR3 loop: CASSLFRGYVLFF. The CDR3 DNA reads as TGTGCCAGCAGTTTATTCCGGGGCTACGTGCTGTTTTTT.

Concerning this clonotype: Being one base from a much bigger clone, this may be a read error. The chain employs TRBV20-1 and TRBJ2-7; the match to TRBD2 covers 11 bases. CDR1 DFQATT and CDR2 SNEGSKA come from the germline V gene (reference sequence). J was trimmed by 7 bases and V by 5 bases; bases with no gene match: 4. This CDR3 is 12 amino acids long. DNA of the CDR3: TGCAGTGCTGCTAGCGGGGGGTATGAGCAGTACTTC. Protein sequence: CSAASGGYEQYF.

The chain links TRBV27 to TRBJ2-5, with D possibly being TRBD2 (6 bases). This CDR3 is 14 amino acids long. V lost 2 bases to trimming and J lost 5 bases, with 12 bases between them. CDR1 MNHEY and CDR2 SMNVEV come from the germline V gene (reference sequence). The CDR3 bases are TGTGCCAGCAGTTTACGACTAGGTCTGGAGACCCAGTACTTC. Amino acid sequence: CASSLRLGLETQYF.

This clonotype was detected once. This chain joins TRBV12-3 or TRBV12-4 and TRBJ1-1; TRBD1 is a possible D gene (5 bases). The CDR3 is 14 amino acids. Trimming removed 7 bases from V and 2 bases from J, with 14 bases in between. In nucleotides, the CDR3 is TGTGCCAGCACCTATCAGGGTTCTAACACTGAAGCTTTCTTT. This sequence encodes CASTYQGSNTEAFF.

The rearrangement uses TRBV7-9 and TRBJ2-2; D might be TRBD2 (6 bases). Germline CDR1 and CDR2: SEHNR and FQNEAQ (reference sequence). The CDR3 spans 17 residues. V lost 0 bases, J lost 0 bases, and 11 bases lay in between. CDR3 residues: CASSLASGTSNTGELFF. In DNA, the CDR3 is TGTGCCAGCAGCTTAGCTTCCGGGACTTCGAACACCGGGGAGCTGTTTTTT.

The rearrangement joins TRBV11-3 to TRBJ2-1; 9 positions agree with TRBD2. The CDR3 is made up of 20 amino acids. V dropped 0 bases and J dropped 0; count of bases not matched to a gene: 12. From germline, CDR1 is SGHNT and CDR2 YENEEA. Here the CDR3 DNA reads TGTGCCAGCAGCTTAGAATCCCCGCTTAGCGGGAGCAGCTCCTACAATGAGCAGTTCTTC. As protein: CASSLESPLSGSSSYNEQFF.

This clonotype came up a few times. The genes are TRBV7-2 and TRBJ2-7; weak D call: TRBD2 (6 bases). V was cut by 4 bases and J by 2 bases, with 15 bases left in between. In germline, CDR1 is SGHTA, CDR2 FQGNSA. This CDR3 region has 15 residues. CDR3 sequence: CASSYHLGGTYEQYF. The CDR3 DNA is TGTGCCAGCAGCTACCACCTTGGGGGGACCTACGAGCAGTACTTC. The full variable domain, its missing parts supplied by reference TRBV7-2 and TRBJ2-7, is GAGVSQSPSNKVTEKGKDVELRCDPISGHTALYWYRQSLGQGLEFLIYFQGNSAPDKSGLPSDRFSAERTGGSVSTLTIQRTQQEDSAVYLCASSYHLGGTYEQYFGPGTRLTVT.

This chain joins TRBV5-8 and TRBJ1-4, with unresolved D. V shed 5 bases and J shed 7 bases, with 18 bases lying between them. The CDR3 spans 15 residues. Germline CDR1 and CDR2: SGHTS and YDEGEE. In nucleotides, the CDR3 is TGTGCCAGCAGGTCCCTTTGGAACGAGGGTGAAAAACTGTTTTTT. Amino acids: CASRSLWNEGEKLFF.

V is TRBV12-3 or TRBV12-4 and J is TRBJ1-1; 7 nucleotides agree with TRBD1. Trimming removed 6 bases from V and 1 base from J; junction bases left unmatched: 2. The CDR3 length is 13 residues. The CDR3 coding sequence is TGTGCCAGCAGGCAGGGGGGGAACACTGAAGCTTTCTTT. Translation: CASRQGGNTEAFF.

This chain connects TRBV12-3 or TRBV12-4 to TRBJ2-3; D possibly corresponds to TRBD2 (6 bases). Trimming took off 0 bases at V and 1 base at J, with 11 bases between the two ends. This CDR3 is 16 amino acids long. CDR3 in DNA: TGTGCCAGCAGTTTAGCGGGGGGAGCGGGCACAGATACGCAGTATTTT. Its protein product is CASSLAGGAGTDTQYF.

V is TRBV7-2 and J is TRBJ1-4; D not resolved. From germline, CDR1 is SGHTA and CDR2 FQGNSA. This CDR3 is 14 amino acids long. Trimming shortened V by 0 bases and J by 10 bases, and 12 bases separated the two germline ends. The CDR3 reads CASSLADGVGKLFF. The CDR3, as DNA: TGTGCCAGCAGCTTAGCCGACGGGGTGGGAAAACTGTTTTTT.

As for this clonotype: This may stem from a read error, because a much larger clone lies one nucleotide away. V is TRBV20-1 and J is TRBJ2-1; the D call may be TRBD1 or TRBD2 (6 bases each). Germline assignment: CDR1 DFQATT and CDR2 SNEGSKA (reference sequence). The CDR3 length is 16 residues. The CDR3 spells CSAPEVGGLLYNGQFF. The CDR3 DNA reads TGCAGTGCCCCAGAGGTCGGGGGCCTCCTCTACAATGGGCAGTTCTTC.

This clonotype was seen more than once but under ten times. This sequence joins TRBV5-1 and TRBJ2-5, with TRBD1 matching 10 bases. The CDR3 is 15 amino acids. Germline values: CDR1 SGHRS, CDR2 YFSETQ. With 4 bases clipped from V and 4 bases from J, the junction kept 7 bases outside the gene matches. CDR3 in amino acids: CASSVDRGLRETQYF. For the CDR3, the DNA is TGCGCCAGCAGCGTGGACAGGGGGTTGAGAGAGACCCAGTACTTC.

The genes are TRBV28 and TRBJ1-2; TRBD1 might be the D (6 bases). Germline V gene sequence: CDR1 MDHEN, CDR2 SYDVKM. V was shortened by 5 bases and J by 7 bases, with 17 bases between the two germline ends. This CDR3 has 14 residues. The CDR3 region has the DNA TGTGCCAGCAGTGACGAAACAGGGACGTCTGGCTACACCTTC. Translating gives CASSDETGTSGYTF.

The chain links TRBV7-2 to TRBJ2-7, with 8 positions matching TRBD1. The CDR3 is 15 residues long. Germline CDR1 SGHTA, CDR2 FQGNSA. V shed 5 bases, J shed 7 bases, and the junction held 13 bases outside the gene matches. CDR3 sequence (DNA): TGTGCCAGCAGCGCCCGACAGGGGTCGCTGGGTGAGCAGTACTTC. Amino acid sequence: CASSARQGSLGEQYF.